A selection of T cell receptor beta chains follows, all from one sample in a study of T cell responses to AZD1222 COVID-19 vaccine. The table came from immunoSEQ multiplex PCR; TCRdb's copy has only in-frame clones and leaves some out. Here the sample spans tens of thousands of clones, about 85% being singletons. The specimen comprised peripheral blood, sampled 28 days after the second AZD1222 dose. Receptor source: an adult who received the AZD1222 COVID-19 vaccine. Each CDR3 is given with its conserved first and last residue. A D gene is named only where the DNA matches it firmly. Clone size is given for some rows only: seen once, a few or many times, or a class if the clone is expanded.

d_gene,v_gene,j_gene,abundance,CDR3nt,CDR3aa
.,TRBV11-3,TRBJ2-2,.,TGTGCCAGCAGCTTAGCCGGGGAGCTGTTTTTT,CASSLAGELFF
.,TRBV6-5,TRBJ2-2,.,TGTGCCAGCTTGTGGAGGAGGAACACCGGGGAGCTGTTTTTT,CASLWRRNTGELFF
.,TRBV6-5,TRBJ1-1,.,TGTGCCAGCAGTCTATCAGGGTCTTCCACTGAAGCTTTCTTT,CASSLSGSSTEAFF
.,TRBV7-8,TRBJ2-6,.,TGTGCCAGCAGCCCGTACGGGTTCCAACTGAGCTCTGGGGCCAACGTCCTGACTTTC,CASSPYGFQLSSGANVLTF
TRBD1,TRBV7-9,TRBJ1-2,.,TGTGCCAGCAGAATAGGACAGGCGTTCTATGGCTACACCTTC,CASRIGQAFYGYTF
.,TRBV11-2,TRBJ1-1,.,TGTGCCAGCAGCAGAAGGGTGCTGAACACTGAAGCTTTCTTT,CASSRRVLNTEAFF
TRBD1,TRBV19,TRBJ2-1,.,TGTGCCAGTAGTAGAGGGACAGGATTATACAATGAGCAGTTCTTC,CASSRGTGLYNEQFF
.,TRBV11-3,TRBJ2-1,.,TGTGCCAGCAGCTTGCTCCCGGGGCTCCACAATGAGCAGTTCTTC,CASSLLPGLHNEQFF
TRBD1,TRBV24-1,TRBJ2-1,.,TGTGCCACCAGTGATGAGAGACAGGGGCCCACAGAGCAGTTCTTC,CATSDERQGPTEQFF
TRBD2,TRBV10-1,TRBJ2-1,.,TGCGCCAGCAGTTCTAGCGGGAGAAACAATGAGCAGTTCTTC,CASSSSGRNNEQFF
.,TRBV6-1,TRBJ2-5,.,TGTGCCAGCAGTGAATCGATGGGGCAGGGGTCGGAGACCCAGTACTTC,CASSESMGQGSETQYF
.,TRBV6-5,TRBJ1-4,.,TGTGCCAGCAGTACAGGGCCAACTAATGAAAAACTGTTTTTT,CASSTGPTNEKLFF
.,TRBV3-1/TRBV3-2,TRBJ2-4,.,TGTGCCAGCAGCCAAGATAGCCAGGGGCATAACATTCAGTACTTC,CASSQDSQGHNIQYF
.,TRBV18,TRBJ2-5,.,TGTGCCAGCTCACCCGGACATGGCCAAGAGACCCAGTACTTC,CASSPGHGQETQYF
.,TRBV3-1/TRBV3-2,TRBJ2-5,.,TGTGCCAGCAGCCAAGTTAACTACGGCGAGACCCAGTACTTC,CASSQVNYGETQYF
.,TRBV5-1,TRBJ1-1,.,TGCGCCAGCAGCTTGGTGGTCAGGGACAACACTGAAGCTTTCTTT,CASSLVVRDNTEAFF
.,TRBV7-3,TRBJ2-5,few,TGTGCCAGCAGCTTAGCCCCGAACCCCGAGCAGGAGACCCAGTACTTC,CASSLAPNPEQETQYF
.,TRBV19,TRBJ2-1,.,TGTGCCAGTAGCGACCACAATGAGCAGTTCTTC,CASSDHNEQFF
.,TRBV7-9,TRBJ1-4,.,TGTGCCAGCAGCTTAGGCGCAGGGAGTGAAAAACTGTTTTTT,CASSLGAGSEKLFF
.,TRBV6-2/TRBV6-3,TRBJ1-5,.,TGTGCCAGCAGCGACAGTAGCAATCAGCCCCAGCATTTT,CASSDSSNQPQHF
.,TRBV9,TRBJ2-7,.,TGTGCCAGCAGCCCCATACAGGGCCTCGAGCAGTACTTC,CASSPIQGLEQYF
TRBD1,TRBV19,TRBJ1-5,.,TGTGCCAGCGAAACCGGGACAGGGAGGTGGCAGCCCCAGCATTTT,CASETGTGRWQPQHF
TRBD1,TRBV15,TRBJ1-2,.,TGTGCCACCAGCAGAGATTTTCGCCTACAGGGGGGTACAAACTATGGCTACACCTTC,CATSRDFRLQGGTNYGYTF
.,TRBV5-4,TRBJ1-5,.,TGTGCCAGCAGCTCCCAGGGAGTAAACCAGCCCCAGCATTTT,CASSSQGVNQPQHF
.,TRBV11-2,TRBJ1-3,.,TGTGCCAGCACCGGACAGTTAAGCTCTGGAAACACCATATATTTT,CASTGQLSSGNTIYF
TRBD2,TRBV12-5,TRBJ2-1,.,TGTGCTAGTGGTTTGGGCGCCAGCGGGAGTTGGAATGAGCAGTTCTTC,CASGLGASGSWNEQFF
TRBD1,TRBV27,TRBJ1-2,.,TGTGCCAGCAGTTCCGGGACAGTCCCTCATGGCTACACCTTC,CASSSGTVPHGYTF
.,TRBV6-5,TRBJ1-2,.,TGTGCCAGCTCCCGGACACCTCTCTATGGCTACACCTTC,CASSRTPLYGYTF
.,TRBV9,TRBJ1-6,.,TGTGCCAGCAGTAAAGACAGGAGCTCCTATAATTCACCCCTCCACTTT,CASSKDRSSYNSPLHF
.,TRBV7-9,TRBJ2-2,.,TGTGCCAGCAGCTTACTTGACACCGGGGAGCTGTTTTTT,CASSLLDTGELFF
.,TRBV30,TRBJ2-1,.,TGTGCCTGGAGTGTCTTCAGGAGAACGCAGTTCTTC,CAWSVFRRTQFF
TRBD1,TRBV5-1,TRBJ1-5,.,TGCGCCAGCAGCTTAAACCGGGACAGGGGCTATAGCAATCAGCCCCAGCATTTT,CASSLNRDRGYSNQPQHF
TRBD1,TRBV4-2,TRBJ1-4,.,TGTGCCAGCAGCCAGCGGGACAGGGGACAAACTAATGAAAAACTGTTTTTT,CASSQRDRGQTNEKLFF